This T cell receptor beta chain came from a study of OX40 agonist ivuxolimab in advanced cancers. In the study overall: Of the participants, approximately 40% had some prior anti-PD-1, anti-PD-L1 or anti-CTLA-4 therapy, which was allowed.

Worth noting for this clone: Its antigen is not identified.

Findings and caveats of the study: At 0.1 to 3.0 mg/kg and by week 6, CD4+ and CD8+ T cells in the blood had expanded clonally. The specificity for antigen of the expanded peripheral T cells was not determined.

The CDR3 is 15 residues long. Per germline, CDR1 SGHAT and CDR2 FQNNGV. Trimming shortened V by 1 base and J by 9 bases, and 13 bases separated the two germline ends. Assay: immunoSEQ multiplex PCR; the TCRdb copy retains only in-frame clones and omits some. This table has some 46,000 clones, approximately 91% appearing once. The receptor comes from an adult with an advanced solid tumor such as melanoma, head and neck, liver or kidney cancer. Source: CD4+ or CD8+ T cells sorted from blood, taken in a trial of the OX40 agonist ivuxolimab. The chain recombines TRBV11-2 with TRBJ1-6; D possibly corresponds to TRBD1 (6 bases). The CDR3 nucleotides read TGTGCCAGCAGCTTAGGAGGGGGTAAGGCTTCACCCCTCCACTTT. Translation gives CASSLGGGKASPLHF.